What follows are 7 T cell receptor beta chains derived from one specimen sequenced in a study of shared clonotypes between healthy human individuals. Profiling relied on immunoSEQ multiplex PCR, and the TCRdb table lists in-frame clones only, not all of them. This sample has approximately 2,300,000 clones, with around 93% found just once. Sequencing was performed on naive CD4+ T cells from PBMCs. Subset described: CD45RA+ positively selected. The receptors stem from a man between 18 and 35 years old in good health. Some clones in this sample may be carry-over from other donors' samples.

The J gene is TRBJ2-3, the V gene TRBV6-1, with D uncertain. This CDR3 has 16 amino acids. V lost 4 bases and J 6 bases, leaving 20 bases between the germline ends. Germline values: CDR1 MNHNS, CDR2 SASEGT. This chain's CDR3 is CASSAARLSISDTQYF. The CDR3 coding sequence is TGTGCCAGCAGTGCCGCCAGGCTAAGTATATCGGATACGCAGTATTTT.

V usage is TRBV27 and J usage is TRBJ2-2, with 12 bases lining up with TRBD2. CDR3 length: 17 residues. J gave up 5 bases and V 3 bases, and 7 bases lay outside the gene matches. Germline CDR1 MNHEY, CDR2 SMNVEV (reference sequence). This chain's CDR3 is CASSFSSGRAGTGELFF. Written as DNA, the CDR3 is TGTGCCAGCAGTTTCTCTAGCGGGAGGGCGGGGACCGGGGAGCTGTTTTTT.

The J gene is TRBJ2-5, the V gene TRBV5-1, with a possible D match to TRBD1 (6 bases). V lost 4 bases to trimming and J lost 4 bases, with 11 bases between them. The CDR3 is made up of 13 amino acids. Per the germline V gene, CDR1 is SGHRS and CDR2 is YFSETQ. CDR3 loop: CASSPGHRETQYF. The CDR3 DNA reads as TGCGCCAGCAGCCCGGGACATCGAGAGACCCAGTACTTC.

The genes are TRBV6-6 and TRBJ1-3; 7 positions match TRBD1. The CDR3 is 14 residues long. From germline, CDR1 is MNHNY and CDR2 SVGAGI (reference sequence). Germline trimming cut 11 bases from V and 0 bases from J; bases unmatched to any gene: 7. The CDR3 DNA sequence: TGTGCCCTAGCAGGGGGGGTCTCTGGAAACACCATATATTTT. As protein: CALAGGVSGNTIYF.

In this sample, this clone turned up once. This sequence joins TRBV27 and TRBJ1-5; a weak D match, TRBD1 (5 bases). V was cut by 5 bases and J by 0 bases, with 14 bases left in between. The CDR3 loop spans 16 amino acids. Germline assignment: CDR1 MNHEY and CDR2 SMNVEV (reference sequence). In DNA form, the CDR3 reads TGTGCCAGCAGTGGGGGGGTCCGGGGTAGCAATCAGCCCCAGCATTTT. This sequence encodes CASSGGVRGSNQPQHF.

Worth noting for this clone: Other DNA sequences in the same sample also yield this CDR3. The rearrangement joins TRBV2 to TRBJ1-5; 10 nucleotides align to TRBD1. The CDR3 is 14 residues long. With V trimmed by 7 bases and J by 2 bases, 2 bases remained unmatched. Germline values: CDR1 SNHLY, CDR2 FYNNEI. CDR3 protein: CASTGTGGNQPQHF. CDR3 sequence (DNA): TGTGCCAGCACCGGGACAGGGGGCAATCAGCCCCAGCATTTT.

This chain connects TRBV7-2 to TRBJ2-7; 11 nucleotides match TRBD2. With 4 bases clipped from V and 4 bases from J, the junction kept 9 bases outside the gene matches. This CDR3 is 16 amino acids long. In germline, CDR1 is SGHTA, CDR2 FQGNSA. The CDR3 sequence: CASSYLTSGTGYEQYF. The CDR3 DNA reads TGTGCCAGCAGCTACCTGACTAGCGGGACAGGATACGAGCAGTACTTC.